These 9 T cell receptor beta chains originate from one sample sequenced in a study of CD8+CD57+ T cells in acquired aplastic anemia. Using genomic DNA as the template, TCR beta VDJ and CDR3 profiling was carried out. TCRdb processed the reads anew with MiXCR; each CDR3 protein has one entry. The table includes about 160,000 distinct CDR3 sequences, around half detected once. Patients picked for sequencing had shown CD8+CD57+ cell expansion detected by flow cytometry. The sequenced material came from sorted CD4+, CD8+, or CD8+CD57+ T cells (not recorded which) from PBMCs. The receptors stem from a human donor with aplastic anemia.

The rearrangement joins TRBV7-3 to TRBJ2-3, with a possible D match to TRBD2 (6 bases). Deletions cut 5 bases from V and 3 bases from J, with 18 bases between. The CDR3 is 16 residues long. Germline CDR1 and CDR2: SGHTA and FQGTGA. The CDR3 coding sequence is TGTGCCAGCAGCCTCGTTGCGGGGTTCTCGACAGATACGCAGTATTTT. This codes for CASSLVAGFSTDTQYF. Combining the CDR3 with reference TRBV7-3 and TRBJ2-3 gives the whole variable domain GAGVSQTPSNKVTEKGKYVELRCDPISGHTALYWYRQSLGQGPEFLIYFQGTGAADDSGLPNDRFFAVRPEGSVSTLKIQRTERGDSAVYLCASSLVAGFSTDTQYFGPGTRLTVL.

The chain couples TRBV7-8 to TRBJ2-5; 10 bases line up with TRBD1. The V gene's germline CDR1 is SGHVS and CDR2 FQNEAQ. V lost 5 bases to trimming and J lost 3 bases; unmatched junction nucleotides: 6. This CDR3 has 15 residues. CDR3 amino acids: CASSPTGTGEETQYF. CDR3 in DNA: TGTGCCAGCAGCCCGACAGGGACAGGGGAAGAGACCCAGTACTTC.

The chain combines TRBV9 with TRBJ1-2; D possibly corresponds to TRBD1 (5 bases). V gave up 4 bases and J gave up 8 bases, with 18 bases separating them. This CDR3 is 14 amino acids long. Germline-derived CDR1 and CDR2 are SGDLS and YYNGEE. The CDR3 is CASSTETAKWGYTF. The CDR3 nucleotides read TGTGCCAGCAGCACGGAGACAGCAAAGTGGGGCTACACCTTC.

The chain uses TRBV19 and TRBJ1-1; the match to TRBD1 covers 9 bases. The CDR3 runs 14 residues. Germline lookup yields CDR1 LNHDA and CDR2 SQIVND (reference sequence). V lost 5 bases, J lost 5 bases, and 6 bases stayed unmatched. The DNA of the CDR3 is TGTGCCAGTAGTTACAGGGGGCTTGGGACTGAAGCTTTCTTT. This encodes CASSYRGLGTEAFF.

The CDR3 DNA reads as TGTGCCAGCAGTCTACTAGGGAGCACAGATACGCAGTATTTT. This codes for CASSLLGSTDTQYF. The chain carries TRBV2 and TRBJ2-3; D possibly corresponds to TRBD2 (5 bases). The germline V gene encodes CDR1 SNHLY and CDR2 FYNNEI. The CDR3 runs 14 residues. Deletions cut 5 bases from V and 0 bases from J, with 9 bases between.

J is TRBJ2-7 and V is TRBV7-9, with D unclear. This CDR3 contains 13 residues. The ends were cut back, 1 base at V and 5 bases at J, with 9 bases in the middle. In germline, CDR1 is SEHNR, CDR2 FQNEAQ (reference sequence). The CDR3 DNA reads as TGTGCCAGCAGCTTAGGAGACTCGGACGAGCAGTACTTC. This encodes CASSLGDSDEQYF.

This clonotype was seen repeatedly, ten times or more. The chain couples TRBV9 to TRBJ2-3, with D possibly matching TRBD1 (6 bases). The CDR3 contains 17 residues. The V gene's germline CDR1 is SGDLS and CDR2 YYNGEE. Trimming cost V 3 bases and J 0 bases, with 17 bases left between them. The CDR3 is CASSEYGDTYSTDTQYF. The CDR3 DNA is TGTGCCAGCAGCGAATATGGGGACACCTACAGCACAGATACGCAGTATTTT.

The CDR3 DNA reads as TGTGCCAGTAGCAGGACTAGCGGGGTCGAGGGCACAGATACGCAGTATTTT. It encodes CASSRTSGVEGTDTQYF. The gene calls are TRBV19 and TRBJ2-3, with 12 bases aligning to TRBD2. Germline CDR1 and CDR2: LNHDA and SQIVND (reference sequence). V lost 6 bases and J lost 1; bases outside the gene matches: 8. The CDR3 extends over 17 amino acids. The full variable domain, in which reference TRBV19 and TRBJ2-3 provide the parts outside the CDR3, is DGGITQSPKYLFRKEGQNVTLSCEQNLNHDAMYWYRQDPGQGLRLIYYSQIVNDFQKGDIAEGYSVSREKKESFPLTVTSAQKNPTAFYLCASSRTSGVEGTDTQYFGPGTRLTVL.

Concerning this clonotype itself: Mismatch with germline at one junction end may stem from a read error. The gene calls are TRBV15 and TRBJ2-1, with TRBD2 as a possible D gene (6 bases). CDR3 size: 17 residues. Germline V gives CDR1 LNHNV, CDR2 YYDKDF (reference sequence). The CDR3 sequence is CAASSDRRDSSYNEQFF. The CDR3 DNA sequence: TGTGCCGCCAGCAGTGATAGGCGGGATAGCTCCTACAATGAGCAGTTCTTC.